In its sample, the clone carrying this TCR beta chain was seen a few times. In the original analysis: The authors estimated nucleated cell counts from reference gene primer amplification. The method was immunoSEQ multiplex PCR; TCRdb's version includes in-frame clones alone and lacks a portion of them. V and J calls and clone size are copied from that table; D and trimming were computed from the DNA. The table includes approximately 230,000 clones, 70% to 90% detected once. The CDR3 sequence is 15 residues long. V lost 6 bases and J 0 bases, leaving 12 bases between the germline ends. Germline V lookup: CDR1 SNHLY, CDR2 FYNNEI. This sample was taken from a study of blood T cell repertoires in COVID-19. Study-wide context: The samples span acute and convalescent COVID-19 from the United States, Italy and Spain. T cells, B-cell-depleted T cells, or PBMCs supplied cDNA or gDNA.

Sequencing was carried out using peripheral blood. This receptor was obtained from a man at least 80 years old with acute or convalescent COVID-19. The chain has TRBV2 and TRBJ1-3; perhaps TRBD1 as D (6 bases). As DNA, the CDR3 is TGTGCCAGCAGACAACAGGGTGTCTCTGGAAACACCATATATTTT. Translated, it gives CASRQQGVSGNTIYF.